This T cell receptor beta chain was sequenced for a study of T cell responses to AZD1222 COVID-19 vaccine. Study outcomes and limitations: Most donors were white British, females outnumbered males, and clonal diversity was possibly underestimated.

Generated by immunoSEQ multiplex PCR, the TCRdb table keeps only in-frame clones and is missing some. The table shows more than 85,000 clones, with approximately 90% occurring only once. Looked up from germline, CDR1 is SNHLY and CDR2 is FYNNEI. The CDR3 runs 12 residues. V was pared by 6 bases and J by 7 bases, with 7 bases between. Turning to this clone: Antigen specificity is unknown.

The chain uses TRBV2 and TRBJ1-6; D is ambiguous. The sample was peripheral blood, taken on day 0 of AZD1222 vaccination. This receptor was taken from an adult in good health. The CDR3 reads CASRDLNSPLHF. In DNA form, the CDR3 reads TGTGCCAGCAGGGACCTAAATTCACCCCTCCACTTT. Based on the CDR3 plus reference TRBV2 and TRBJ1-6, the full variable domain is EPEVTQTPSHQVTQMGQEVILRCVPISNHLYFYWYRQILGQKVEFLVSFYNNEISEKSEIFDDQFSVERPDGSNFTLKIRSTKLEDSAMYFCASRDLNSPLHFGNGTRLTVT.